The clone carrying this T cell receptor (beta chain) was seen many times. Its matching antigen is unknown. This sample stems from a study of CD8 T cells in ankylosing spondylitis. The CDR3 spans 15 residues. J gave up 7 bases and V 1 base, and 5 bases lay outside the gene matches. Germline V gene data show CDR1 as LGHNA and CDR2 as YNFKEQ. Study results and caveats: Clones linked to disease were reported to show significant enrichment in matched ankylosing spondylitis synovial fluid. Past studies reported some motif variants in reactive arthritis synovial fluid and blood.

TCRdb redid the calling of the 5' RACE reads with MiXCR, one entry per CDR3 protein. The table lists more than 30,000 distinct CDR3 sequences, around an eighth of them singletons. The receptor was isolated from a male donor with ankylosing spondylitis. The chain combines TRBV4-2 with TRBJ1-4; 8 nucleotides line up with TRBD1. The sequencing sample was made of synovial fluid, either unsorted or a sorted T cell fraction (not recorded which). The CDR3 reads CASSQVPGQVEKLFF. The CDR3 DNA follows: TGTGCCAGCAGCCAAGTCCCGGGACAGGTTGAAAAACTGTTTTTT.